This TCR beta chain was identified during a study of blood T cell repertoires in COVID-19. V lost 2 bases, J lost 0 bases, and 9 bases lay in between. This CDR3 has 15 amino acids. Germline V gene sequence: CDR1 SGDLS, CDR2 YYNGEE. Clones were read by immunoSEQ multiplex PCR, and TCRdb kept only the in-frame ones, dropping some. The sample has a few hundred thousand clones, roughly four fifths seen once. This sequence joins TRBV9 and TRBJ2-1; tentatively, D is TRBD2 (5 bases). This TCR was sampled from a woman aged 18-29 years with acute or convalescent COVID-19. What was sequenced was peripheral blood. CDR3 loop: CASSVGADSYNEQFF. For the CDR3, the DNA is TGTGCCAGCAGCGTTGGAGCGGACTCCTACAATGAGCAGTTCTTC.